What follows is one TCR beta chain and its context. TCRdb keeps only in-frame clones here, not all; method: immunoSEQ multiplex PCR. Of approximately 320,000 clones detected, roughly 86% appear once; the ten largest clones hold roughly 10%. This sample is part of a study of blood T cell repertoires in COVID-19. The sequence came from a woman in her twenties or thirties with COVID-19, enrolled during active disease. Sample: peripheral blood.

The CDR3 sequence is CASRSSRVIAFF. Written as DNA, the CDR3 is TGTGCCAGCAGATCGTCCAGGGTTATTGCTTTCTTT. The chain couples TRBV12-3 or TRBV12-4 to TRBJ1-1; the D gene is possibly TRBD1 (5 bases). The CDR3 is 12 residues long. The V and J ends lost 6 bases and 11 bases respectively, with 16 bases between them.